A selection of T cell receptor beta chains follows, all from one sample in a study of T cells in Graves' hyperthyroidism and ophthalmopathy. TCRdb passed the multiplex PCR reads through MiXCR, listing each CDR3 protein once. Of hundreds of thousands of distinct CDR3 sequences in the sample, just under 20% were seen once. Sequenced sample: blood. These receptors originate from a man in his forties with Graves' ophthalmopathy. Each CDR3 is given with its conserved first and last residue. Fields, in order: clone size, D gene, V gene, J gene, CDR3 DNA, CDR3 protein. A D gene is named only where the DNA matches it firmly. Only part of the rows carry a size: once, few, many, or a class if the clone is expanded.

clone size: few; D gene: .; V gene: TRBV10-1; J gene: TRBJ2-1; CDR3 DNA: TGCGCCAGCAGTGACAGTGGCTCCTACAATGAGCAGTTCTTC; CDR3 protein: CASSDSGSYNEQFF
clone size: many; D gene: .; V gene: TRBV20-1; J gene: TRBJ2-7; CDR3 DNA: TGCAGTGCTAGAGATCTAATTGGGGGTGACGAGCAGTACTTC; CDR3 protein: CSARDLIGGDEQYF
clone size: few; D gene: .; V gene: TRBV7-9; J gene: TRBJ1-1; CDR3 DNA: TGTGCCAGCAGCCCAAGGGAAAGCACTGAAGCTTTCTTT; CDR3 protein: CASSPRESTEAFF
clone size: few; D gene: .; V gene: TRBV3-1; J gene: TRBJ2-2; CDR3 DNA: TGTGCCAGCAGCCATTTGAGAAGATTAGGCATCTCCGGGGAGCTGTTTTTT; CDR3 protein: CASSHLRRLGISGELFF
clone size: .; D gene: TRBD1; V gene: TRBV20-1; J gene: TRBJ1-5; CDR3 DNA: TGCAGTGCTAAGGGACAGGGGGCAATCCCCCAGCATTTT; CDR3 protein: CSAKGQGAIPQHF
clone size: .; D gene: .; V gene: TRBV6-1; J gene: TRBJ1-1; CDR3 DNA: TGTGCCAGCGGGGCAGGGGAGCCCACTGAAGCTTTCTTT; CDR3 protein: CASGAGEPTEAFF
clone size: many; D gene: .; V gene: TRBV30; J gene: TRBJ2-1; CDR3 DNA: TGTGCCTGGTCTCCGAGGGGACCAAATGAGCAGTTCTTC; CDR3 protein: CAWSPRGPNEQFF
clone size: .; D gene: .; V gene: TRBV20-1; J gene: TRBJ2-2; CDR3 DNA: TGCAGTGCTAGAGGACCCCGGGGGGCGGGAACGTACACCGGGGAGCTGTTTTTT; CDR3 protein: CSARGPRGAGTYTGELFF
clone size: many; D gene: TRBD2; V gene: TRBV12-3/TRBV12-4; J gene: TRBJ2-1; CDR3 DNA: TGTGCCAGCACCCCGGGGGGCTCCTACAATGAGCAGTTCTTC; CDR3 protein: CASTPGGSYNEQFF
clone size: few; D gene: TRBD1; V gene: TRBV5-1; J gene: TRBJ2-3; CDR3 DNA: TGCGCCAGCAGCTTATCCGACAGGGGGGCAGATACGCAGTATTTT; CDR3 protein: CASSLSDRGADTQYF
clone size: many; D gene: TRBD1; V gene: TRBV5-1; J gene: TRBJ2-1; CDR3 DNA: TGCGCCAGCAGCTGGGGACAGGGCTGGGATGAGCAGTTCTTC; CDR3 protein: CASSWGQGWDEQFF
clone size: .; D gene: .; V gene: TRBV14; J gene: TRBJ1-4; CDR3 DNA: TGTGCCAGCAGCCGCCGACAAGGCAATAATGAAAAACTGTTTTTT; CDR3 protein: CASSRRQGNNEKLFF
clone size: few; D gene: .; V gene: TRBV20-1; J gene: TRBJ2-1; CDR3 DNA: TGCAGTGCTAGACGCAGCTACAATGAGCAGTTCTTC; CDR3 protein: CSARRSYNEQFF
clone size: many; D gene: .; V gene: TRBV5-1; J gene: TRBJ2-3; CDR3 DNA: TGCGCCAGCAGCTTGGAGGCAGCTAGCACAGATACGCAGTATTTT; CDR3 protein: CASSLEAASTDTQYF
clone size: many; D gene: .; V gene: TRBV7-8; J gene: TRBJ2-7; CDR3 DNA: TGTGCCAGCAGCGCAGCCGGGTACGAGCAGTACTTC; CDR3 protein: CASSAAGYEQYF
clone size: few; D gene: .; V gene: TRBV4-3; J gene: TRBJ2-5; CDR3 DNA: TGCGCCAGCAGCCAAGGAACCGGCAGGGTGGCAGAGACCCAGTACTTC; CDR3 protein: CASSQGTGRVAETQYF
clone size: .; D gene: .; V gene: TRBV5-1; J gene: TRBJ2-2; CDR3 DNA: TGCGCCAGCAGCTTAGCGGATAACGGGGAGCTGTTTTTT; CDR3 protein: CASSLADNGELFF
clone size: .; D gene: TRBD2; V gene: TRBV6-1; J gene: TRBJ2-1; CDR3 DNA: TGTGCCGGGACTAGCGGGAAGGGCTCCTACAATGAGCAGTTCTTC; CDR3 protein: CAGTSGKGSYNEQFF
clone size: .; D gene: TRBD2; V gene: TRBV6-1; J gene: TRBJ2-3; CDR3 DNA: TGTGCCAGCAAGGGTGGGAGACTAGCGGGGGGGGATACGCAGTATTTT; CDR3 protein: CASKGGRLAGGDTQYF
clone size: many; D gene: .; V gene: TRBV4-1; J gene: TRBJ2-3; CDR3 DNA: TGCGCCAGCAGCCAAGATCCACCGGGGTTCGGGGATACGCAGTATTTT; CDR3 protein: CASSQDPPGFGDTQYF
clone size: .; D gene: .; V gene: TRBV24-1; J gene: TRBJ2-5; CDR3 DNA: TGTGCCACCAGTGACTCCGGACAGCAAGAGACCCAGTACTTC; CDR3 protein: CATSDSGQQETQYF
clone size: few; D gene: TRBD1; V gene: TRBV20-1; J gene: TRBJ1-1; CDR3 DNA: TGCAGTGCTAGAGCAGGGGGCGAGGCTGAAGCTTTCTTT; CDR3 protein: CSARAGGEAEAFF
clone size: many; D gene: .; V gene: TRBV20-1; J gene: TRBJ2-7; CDR3 DNA: TGCAGTGCTAGGCGGAGGGTAAGCTCCTACGAGCAGTACTTC; CDR3 protein: CSARRRVSSYEQYF
clone size: few; D gene: .; V gene: TRBV18; J gene: TRBJ2-3; CDR3 DNA: TGTGCCAGCTCACCACTTAGCGACAGCACAGATACGCAGTATTTT; CDR3 protein: CASSPLSDSTDTQYF
clone size: .; D gene: .; V gene: TRBV11-3; J gene: TRBJ2-7; CDR3 DNA: TGTGCCAGCAGCCGAAAGCTCGGGGAGCAGTACTTC; CDR3 protein: CASSRKLGEQYF
clone size: many; D gene: TRBD1; V gene: TRBV3-1; J gene: TRBJ1-2; CDR3 DNA: TGTGCCAGCCGACAGGGGGCCGGTGGCTACACCTTC; CDR3 protein: CASRQGAGGYTF
clone size: few; D gene: .; V gene: TRBV2; J gene: TRBJ2-7; CDR3 DNA: TGTGCCAGCAGTGAAGCATACGGCGAGCAGTACTTC; CDR3 protein: CASSEAYGEQYF
clone size: few; D gene: .; V gene: TRBV7-9; J gene: TRBJ1-5; CDR3 DNA: TGTGCCAGCAGCTTAGCGGGAGGATTCACCAATCAGCCCCAGCATTTT; CDR3 protein: CASSLAGGFTNQPQHF
clone size: many; D gene: .; V gene: TRBV7-2; J gene: TRBJ2-3; CDR3 DNA: TGTGCCAGCAGCTTAGTAGGCGGGAAGGGAGATACGCAGTATTTT; CDR3 protein: CASSLVGGKGDTQYF
clone size: .; D gene: .; V gene: TRBV2; J gene: TRBJ1-4; CDR3 DNA: TGTTCGAGTACAGAAACTAATGAAAAACTGTTTTTT; CDR3 protein: CSSTETNEKLFF
clone size: .; D gene: TRBD1; V gene: TRBV7-2; J gene: TRBJ2-4; CDR3 DNA: TGTGCCAGCAGCCCAGACAGGGAAAACATTCAGTACTTC; CDR3 protein: CASSPDRENIQYF
clone size: .; D gene: .; V gene: TRBV5-1; J gene: TRBJ2-5; CDR3 DNA: TGCGCCAGCAGCTTGGAGGGGTTCGGAGAGACCCAGTACTTC; CDR3 protein: CASSLEGFGETQYF
clone size: many; D gene: .; V gene: TRBV27; J gene: TRBJ2-3; CDR3 DNA: TGTGCCAGCAGTCCTTCTCCCGGGGATACGCAGTATTTT; CDR3 protein: CASSPSPGDTQYF
clone size: few; D gene: .; V gene: TRBV28; J gene: TRBJ1-1; CDR3 DNA: TGTGCCAACAGCCCCCCTTGGGGGTGGGACACTGAAGCTTTCTTT; CDR3 protein: CANSPPWGWDTEAFF
clone size: few; D gene: .; V gene: TRBV5-1; J gene: TRBJ2-2; CDR3 DNA: TGCGCCAGCAGCTCGGGACTTTTTAACACCGGGGAGCTGTTTTTT; CDR3 protein: CASSSGLFNTGELFF
clone size: .; D gene: .; V gene: TRBV5-1; J gene: TRBJ2-5; CDR3 DNA: TGCGCCAGCAGCTTGGACAAGTCGGGCACCTTACAAGAGACCCAGTACTTC; CDR3 protein: CASSLDKSGTLQETQYF
clone size: few; D gene: .; V gene: TRBV28; J gene: TRBJ2-3; CDR3 DNA: TGTGCCAGCAGTTTATTAAGCGACCCAAGCACAGATACGCAGTATTTT; CDR3 protein: CASSLLSDPSTDTQYF
clone size: .; D gene: .; V gene: TRBV12-3/TRBV12-4; J gene: TRBJ1-4; CDR3 DNA: TGTGCCAGCAGCCCGTCAACTAATGAAAAACTGTTTTTT; CDR3 protein: CASSPSTNEKLFF
clone size: few; D gene: TRBD2; V gene: TRBV20-1; J gene: TRBJ2-1; CDR3 DNA: TGCAGTGCTAGAGCCGACCCACGGGAGGGCCATAGGGAGCGGTTCTTC; CDR3 protein: CSARADPREGHRERFF
clone size: .; D gene: .; V gene: TRBV6-1; J gene: TRBJ2-3; CDR3 DNA: TGTGCCTGCAACCGGGACATCTACTCTATACGATCAGATACGCAGTATTTT; CDR3 protein: CACNRDIYSIRSDTQYF
clone size: .; D gene: .; V gene: TRBV6-5; J gene: TRBJ1-6; CDR3 DNA: TGTGCCAGCAGTTACTCGGGGATCCCGACAGATAATTCACCCCTCCACTTT; CDR3 protein: CASSYSGIPTDNSPLHF
clone size: few; D gene: .; V gene: TRBV27; J gene: TRBJ2-1; CDR3 DNA: TGTGCCAGCAGTTTGACTATTCTGGATGAGCAGTTCTTC; CDR3 protein: CASSLTILDEQFF
clone size: many; D gene: .; V gene: TRBV18; J gene: TRBJ1-5; CDR3 DNA: TGTGCCAGCTCACCACAGGACGGCACCAATCAGCCCCAGCATTTT; CDR3 protein: CASSPQDGTNQPQHF
clone size: .; D gene: .; V gene: TRBV28; J gene: TRBJ2-5; CDR3 DNA: TGTGCCAGCAGTTTATTAAAGGGGAGTCGGGTAGAGACCCAGTACTTC; CDR3 protein: CASSLLKGSRVETQYF
clone size: few; D gene: .; V gene: TRBV12-3/TRBV12-4; J gene: TRBJ2-3; CDR3 DNA: TGTGCCAGCAGCTTCTTCCGTAGGGGCACAGATACGCAGTATTTT; CDR3 protein: CASSFFRRGTDTQYF
clone size: few; D gene: TRBD1; V gene: TRBV11-2; J gene: TRBJ2-1; CDR3 DNA: TGTGCCAGCAGCGTTTCGACAGGGTTTAACAATGAGCAGTTCTTC; CDR3 protein: CASSVSTGFNNEQFF
clone size: many; D gene: .; V gene: TRBV18; J gene: TRBJ2-2; CDR3 DNA: TGTGCCAGCTCACCACCGAACAGAAACACCGGGGAGCTGTTTTTT; CDR3 protein: CASSPPNRNTGELFF
clone size: few; D gene: .; V gene: TRBV30; J gene: TRBJ2-5; CDR3 DNA: TGTGCCTGGAGTGTAGGCCTTTTAAGGGAGACCCAGTACTTC; CDR3 protein: CAWSVGLLRETQYF
clone size: many; D gene: .; V gene: TRBV3-1; J gene: TRBJ2-1; CDR3 DNA: TGTGCCAGCAGCCATCCTGGGCGGGGAGAGCAGTTCTTC; CDR3 protein: CASSHPGRGEQFF